Listed here is a single TCR beta chain. This sample is part of a study of blood T cell repertoires in COVID-19. About the research overall: Italy, Spain and the United States were the sources of the convalescent and acute COVID-19 samples. The analysed material was cDNA or gDNA that came from T cells, B-cell-depleted T cells, or PBMCs.

Germline loops: CDR1 MNHEY, CDR2 SMNVEV (reference sequence). V shed 3 bases, J shed 0 bases, and the junction held 5 bases outside the gene matches. This CDR3 has 16 amino acids. Authors' data handling: From reference gene primer amplification, estimates of nucleated cell counts were derived. Some clones are missing from TCRdb's copy, which holds only in-frame ones; the method was immunoSEQ multiplex PCR. Clone size and V and J calls were adopted from that table, with D and trimming inferred from the DNA. The sample lists 100,000 or so clones, around 81% occurring once. The rearrangement uses TRBV27 and TRBJ2-7, with 10 bases identical to TRBD2. The sample comprised peripheral blood. The receptor was derived from a man aged 45-65 years with active or convalescent COVID-19. CDR3 nucleotide sequence: TGTGCCAGCAGTTTCTCCGGGACTAGCGTCTCCTACGAGCAGTACTTC. Its translation: CASSFSGTSVSYEQYF.